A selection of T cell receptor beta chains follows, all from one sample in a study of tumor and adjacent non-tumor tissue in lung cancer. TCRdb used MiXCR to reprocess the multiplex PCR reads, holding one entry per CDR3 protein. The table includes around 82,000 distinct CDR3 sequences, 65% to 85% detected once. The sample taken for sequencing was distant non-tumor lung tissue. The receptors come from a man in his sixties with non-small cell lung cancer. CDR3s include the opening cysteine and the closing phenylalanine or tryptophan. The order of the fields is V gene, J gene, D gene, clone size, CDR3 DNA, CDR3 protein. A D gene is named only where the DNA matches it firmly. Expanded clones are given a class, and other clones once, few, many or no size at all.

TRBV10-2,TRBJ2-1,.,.,TGCGCCAGCAGTCCTGAACTCTACAATGAGCAGTTCTTC,CASSPELYNEQFF
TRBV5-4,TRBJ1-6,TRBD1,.,TGTGCCAGCCCGGGACAGGGGGCGAATAATTCACCCCTCCACTTT,CASPGQGANNSPLHF
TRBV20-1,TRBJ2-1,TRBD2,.,TGCTATGCGATAGGATTAGCGGGGCCGAGAATGGAGCAGTTCTTC,CYAIGLAGPRMEQFF
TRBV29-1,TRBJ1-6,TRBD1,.,TGCAGCGCTGGGGACAGCTATAATTCGCCCCTCCACTTT,CSAGDSYNSPLHF
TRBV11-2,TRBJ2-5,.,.,TGTGCCATCATCTCCACGATGGGGGGGCCAAAGGAGACCCAGTACTTC,CAIISTMGGPKETQYF
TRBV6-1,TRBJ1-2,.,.,TGTACCAGCGGTGAACGGGTTTTTGAAGGGCGCTATGGCTACACCTTC,CTSGERVFEGRYGYTF
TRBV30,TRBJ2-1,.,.,TGTGCCTGGAGTCGAGGGAGCTCCTACAATGGGCAGTTCTTC,CAWSRGSSYNGQFF
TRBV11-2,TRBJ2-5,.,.,TGTCCCAGCATCTCTACAAGGGAAGAGATCCAGTACTTC,CPSISTREEIQYF
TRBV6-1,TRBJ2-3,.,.,TGTGTCAGCAGTGAAAACCCCCGGGGAACAGATACGAAGTATTTT,CVSSENPRGTDTKYF
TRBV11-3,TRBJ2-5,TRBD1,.,TGTGCCAGCGGCAAAAGGGACAGGGAAGAGACACAGTACTTC,CASGKRDREETQYF
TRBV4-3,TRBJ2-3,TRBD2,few,TGCGCCGGCAGCCAAGATCTGGCGACTAGCGGGAGGACTAACACAGATACGCAGTATTTT,CAGSQDLATSGRTNTDTQYF
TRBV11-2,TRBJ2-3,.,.,TGTGCCAGCAGCTTAGGAGGGCCTGATAAGCAGTATTTT,CASSLGGPDKQYF
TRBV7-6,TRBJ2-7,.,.,TGTGCCAGCAGCCGCGTAGGTGATGCGACATCCTACGAGCAGTACTTC,CASSRVGDATSYEQYF
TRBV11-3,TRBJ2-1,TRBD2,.,TGTGCCAGCAGCTTGAGGGGGACTAGCATCCACAATGAGCAGTTCTTC,CASSLRGTSIHNEQFF
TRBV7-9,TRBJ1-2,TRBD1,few,TGTGCCAGCAGCTTTACAGGGGACTATGGCTACACCTTC,CASSFTGDYGYTF
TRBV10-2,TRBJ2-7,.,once,TGCGCCAGCAGTGAACTATCTGATCTGGGGTTCTACGAGAAGTACTTC,CASSELSDLGFYEKYF
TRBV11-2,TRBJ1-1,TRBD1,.,TGCGCCAGCAGCTTAGCCCCCGGGACAGGAGGGGATTTCTTT,CASSLAPGTGGDFF
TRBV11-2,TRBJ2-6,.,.,TGCGCCAGAAGTCCTATCCCTGGGGCCAACGTCCTGATTTTC,CARSPIPGANVLIF
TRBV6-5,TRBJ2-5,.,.,TGTGCCAGCAGTTTTCAATGGCGTATACAAGAGACCCAGAACTTC,CASSFQWRIQETQNF
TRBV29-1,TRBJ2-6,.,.,TGCAGCGTTGTTGCTTCTGGGGCCAACGTCCTGACTTTC,CSVVASGANVLTF
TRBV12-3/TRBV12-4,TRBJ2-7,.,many,TGTGCCAGCAGTAAGGGCTCCGAGCAGTACTTC,CASSKGSEQYF
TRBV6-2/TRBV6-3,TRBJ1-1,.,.,TGTACCAACAGTTACCCCTACGGGAACACTGATGCTTTCTTT,CTNSYPYGNTDAFF
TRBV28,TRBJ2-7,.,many,TGTGCCAGCAGTTTAATTCGCCGGGATCAGCAGTACTTC,CASSLIRRDQQYF
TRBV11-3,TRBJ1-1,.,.,TGTACCAGCAGCTTAGAGTTTGCTGGACATGGGCAATATTCAGCTTTCTTT,CTSSLEFAGHGQYSAFF
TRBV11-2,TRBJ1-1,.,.,TGTACCAGTAGCTTTGCCGGGAGGGGCACTGAAGCTTTCTTT,CTSSFAGRGTEAFF
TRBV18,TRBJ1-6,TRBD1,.,TGTTCCAGGTCAGGGGGGACGCCCGCTTCCCTCCACTTT,CSRSGGTPASLHF
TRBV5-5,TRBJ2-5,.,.,TGTGCCAGCAGCTCCTTCAGGGTCGAGGAGACCCAGTACTTC,CASSSFRVEETQYF
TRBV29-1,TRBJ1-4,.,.,TGCAGCGTCCGGCACAGACTTAATGAAAGACTGTTTTTT,CSVRHRLNERLFF
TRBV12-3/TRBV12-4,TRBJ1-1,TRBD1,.,TGTGCCAGCAGCATAACTATGATAGGGGGCATGAAGACTGAAGCTTTCTTT,CASSITMIGGMKTEAFF
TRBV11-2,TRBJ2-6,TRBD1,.,TGTGCCAGCAGCTTAGTTCCAAAGGACAGGCCCTCTGTGGCCAACATCCTAACTTTC,CASSLVPKDRPSVANILTF
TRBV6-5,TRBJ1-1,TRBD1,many,TGTGCCAGCAGTACCGGGACAGCCATGAACACTGAAGCTTTCTTT,CASSTGTAMNTEAFF
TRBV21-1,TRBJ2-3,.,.,TGTGCCAACGGCCCCTCGGGACCGGAAGGGACGAACACAGATACGCAGTATTTT,CANGPSGPEGTNTDTQYF
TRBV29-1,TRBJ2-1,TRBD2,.,TGCAAAGTTGAAACTAGCGGGAGGGGTGAGCAGTTCTTC,CKVETSGRGEQFF
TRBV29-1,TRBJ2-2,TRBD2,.,TGCAGCGTCACCGGGACTAGTGGGTTCACCGGGGAGCCGTTTTTT,CSVTGTSGFTGEPFF